One sample yielded the 29 T cell receptor beta chains listed below, sequenced in a study of cytomegalovirus exposure and HLA in healthy donors (TCRdb year 2017). The library came from the immunoSEQ multiplex PCR assay. A mixture of 60 forward primers for TCR Vbeta segments and 13 reverse primers for TCR Jbeta segments was used in the multiplex PCR. Imported from immuneACCESS, the table was reduced by TCRdb to in-frame sequences with V and J called. These copies leave out some clones; in studies compared against another copy, an unresolved V gene accounts for under half, and the cause of the remainder is not known. The sample yields 150,000 to 200,000 clones; 80% to 85% were counted once. The top ten clones comprise around 4.3% of the sample. Input material: PBMCs. The receptors come from a man aged 50 or older in good health and CMV-seropositive.

This clone occurred once. The chain combines TRBV2 with TRBJ2-7, with 7 bases fitting TRBD1. Germline loops: CDR1 SNHLY, CDR2 FYNNEI. V lost 10 bases and J lost 3; bases outside the gene matches: 6. The CDR3 has 12 residues. The CDR3 protein is CAIGAGGYEQYF. Written as DNA, the CDR3 is TGTGCCATTGGGGCAGGGGGCTACGAGCAGTACTTC.

J is TRBJ2-7 and V is TRBV2, with TRBD1 identical over 7 bases. The junction had 6 bases not matched to a gene; V was cut back by 3 bases and J by 4 bases. In germline, CDR1 is SNHLY, CDR2 FYNNEI. This CDR3 is built from 14 residues. CDR3: CASSDPGQLYEQYF. CDR3 in DNA: TGTGCCAGCAGTGACCCGGGACAGTTATACGAGCAGTACTTC.

J is TRBJ2-3 and V is TRBV5-1; 9 bases are a match to TRBD2. Germline CDR1 SGHRS, CDR2 YFSETQ. V was clipped by 3 bases and J by 2 bases; unmatched bases: 7. CDR3 length: 16 residues. The CDR3 spells CASSWRASGATDTQYF. CDR3 nucleotide sequence: TGCGCCAGCAGCTGGCGGGCTAGCGGGGCCACAGATACGCAGTATTTT.

CDR3 sequence (DNA): TGCGCCAGCAGCGTGGGAGGAGAAGAGACCCAGTACTTC. Its protein is CASSVGGEETQYF. The chain is built from TRBV5-1 and TRBJ2-5; D may be TRBD2 (6 bases). V was shortened by 4 bases and J by 3 bases, with 10 bases between the two germline ends. The CDR3 is made up of 13 amino acids. Germline CDR1 is SGHRS and CDR2 is YFSETQ.

In this sample, this clone turned up once. The genes are TRBV5-1 and TRBJ1-1; 9 nucleotides align to TRBD1. J was trimmed by 8 bases and V by 4 bases; bases with no gene match: 15. Per germline, CDR1 SGHRS and CDR2 YFSETQ. There are 16 residues in the CDR3. The chain's CDR3 is CASSPGQGPSNHEAFF. The CDR3 DNA follows: TGCGCCAGCAGCCCCGGACAGGGGCCGTCGAACCACGAAGCTTTCTTT.

This clone was seen more than once but under ten times. The gene calls are TRBV4-3 and TRBJ1-1; D is undetermined. CDR1 and CDR2 from the germline V gene are LGHNA and YSLEER. The CDR3 has 15 residues. Trimming took 0 bases from V and 4 from J, leaving 12 bases between them. The CDR3 DNA reads as TGCGCCAGCAGCCAAGACTACACGCGGTCCACTGAAGCTTTCTTT. Its translation is CASSQDYTRSTEAFF.

The chain joins TRBV7-8 to TRBJ2-7; 7 bases are shared with TRBD1. This CDR3 has 13 amino acids. V lost 4 bases, J lost 3 bases, and 3 bases stayed unmatched. Germline-derived CDR1 and CDR2 are SGHVS and FQNEAQ. The CDR3 here is CASSSGTVYEQYF. DNA for the CDR3: TGTGCCAGCAGCTCCGGGACAGTCTACGAGCAGTACTTC.

The CDR3 loop is CASSSTIAANEQFF. DNA for the CDR3: TGTGCCAGCAGCTCCACGATAGCGGCCAATGAGCAGTTCTTC. The chain links TRBV5-6 to TRBJ2-1; D might be TRBD2 (6 bases). Germline V CDR1 and CDR2: SGHDT, YYEEEE. V lost 3 bases and J 6 bases, leaving 13 bases between the germline ends. CDR3 length: 14 residues. Complete variable domain (other parts from reference TRBV5-6 and TRBJ2-1): DAGVTQSPTHLIKTRGQQVTLRCSPKSGHDTVSWYQQALGQGPQFIFQYYEEEERQRGNFPDRFSGHQFPNYSSELNVNALLLGDSALYLCASSSTIAANEQFFGPGTRLTVL.

V usage is TRBV10-3 and J usage is TRBJ2-7; tentative D call: TRBD2 (6 bases). Judging by the DNA end, TRBJ2-1 fits better; the J call may be wrong. CDR1 ENHRY and CDR2 SYGVKD come from the germline V gene. This CDR3 has 13 amino acids. CDR3 coding DNA: TGTGCCATCAGTGACCGGGGGTACAATGAGCAGTTCTTC. Protein product: CAISDRGYNEQFF.

Worth noting for this clone: At one end, the junction sequence differs from germline, possibly due to a read error. This chain links TRBV4-2 with TRBJ1-2; 8 bases line up with TRBD1. Germline CDR1 and CDR2: LGHNA and YNFKEQ. The CDR3 length is 16 residues. The CDR3 protein is CASSQGAQGENYGYTF. The CDR3 DNA reads as TGTGCCAGCAGTCAAGGGGCACAGGGGGAGAACTATGGCTACACCTTC.

The gene calls are TRBV4-2 and TRBJ1-2; D is unresolved. V gave up 6 bases and J gave up 10 bases, with 18 bases separating them. Germline V gives CDR1 LGHNA, CDR2 YNFKEQ. The CDR3 spans 13 residues. The CDR3 loop is CASSTLPPPYYTF. The CDR3 DNA reads TGTGCCAGCAGTACCCTCCCGCCCCCCTACTACACCTTC.

The rearrangement joins TRBV7-6 to TRBJ2-1; 11 nucleotides align to TRBD2. Germline V gene lookup returns CDR1 SGHVS and CDR2 FNYEAQ. V was clipped by 4 bases and J by 5 bases; unmatched bases: 7. The CDR3 spans 16 residues. Here the CDR3 DNA reads TGTGCCAGCAGCTCCCCGGGACTAGCGGAAAACAATGAGCAGTTCTTC. This gives the protein CASSSPGLAENNEQFF.

The chain has TRBV5-4 and TRBJ2-1; 8 bases line up with TRBD2. Germline V lookup: CDR1 SGHNT, CDR2 YYREEE (reference sequence). With V trimmed by 4 bases and J by 8 bases, 14 bases remained unmatched. The CDR3 is 16 residues long. CDR3 bases: TGTGCCAGCAGCGGAGACTCCGGGACTAGTACTTATGAGCAGTTCTTC. The encoded protein is CASSGDSGTSTYEQFF.

The chain combines TRBV5-1 with TRBJ2-5; TRBD2 aligns across 8 bases. The CDR3 sequence is 15 residues long. CDR1 is SGHRS and CDR2 is YFSETQ in the germline V gene. With V trimmed by 0 bases and J by 5 bases, 6 bases remained unmatched. CDR3 coding DNA: TGCGCCAGCAGCTTGGCGGGAGGGCCGGAGGAGACCCAGTACTTC. It translates to CASSLAGGPEETQYF.

The chain is built from TRBV7-9 and TRBJ2-3; D possibly corresponds to TRBD2 (6 bases). The CDR3 loop spans 15 amino acids. Germline CDR1 SEHNR, CDR2 FQNEAQ (reference sequence). CDR3 sequence reads: CGADQMGGMIDTQYF. CDR3 in DNA: TGTGGCGCGGATCAAATGGGGGGAATGATAGATACGCAGTATTTT. The whole variable domain, filled in from reference TRBV7-9 and TRBJ2-3, reads DTGVSQNPRHKITKRGQNVTFRCDPISEHNRLYWYRQTLGQGPEFLTYFQNEAQLEKSRLLSDRFSAERPKGSFSTLEIQRTEQGDSAMYLCGADQMGGMIDTQYFGPGTRLTVL.

The V gene is TRBV10-3, the J gene TRBJ2-6, with 8 bases identical to TRBD1. V trimming: 6 bases; J trimming: 0 bases; junction bases outside the gene matches: 10. The germline gives CDR1 ENHRY, CDR2 SYGVKD. The CDR3 runs 18 residues. The CDR3 DNA reads TGTGCCATCAGACCTGGACAGGGTACCGACTCTGGGGCCAACGTCCTGACTTTC. As protein: CAIRPGQGTDSGANVLTF.

Notes on this clone: The junction differs from germline at one of its ends, possibly a read error. The rearrangement links TRBV5-6 to TRBJ2-3, with D tentatively TRBD1 (5 bases). The CDR3 contains 16 residues. In germline, CDR1 is SGHDT, CDR2 YYEEEE. CDR3 in amino acids: CASRLGVGREEDTQYF. The DNA of the CDR3 is TGTGCCAGCAGGTTGGGTGTGGGGCGCGAGGAAGATACGCAGTATTTT.

The chain joins TRBV7-2 to TRBJ1-1, with D maybe TRBD1 (5 bases). CDR3 length equals 13 residues. Germline V lookup: CDR1 SGHTA, CDR2 FQGNSA. V shed 1 base and J shed 7 bases, with 10 bases lying between them. Here the CDR3 DNA reads TGTGCCAGCAGCTTAGGACAGCGCGATGAAGCTTTCTTT. Its protein is CASSLGQRDEAFF. Full variable domain (remainder filled in from reference TRBV7-2 and TRBJ1-1): GAGVSQSPSNKVTEKGKDVELRCDPISGHTALYWYRQSLGQGLEFLIYFQGNSAPDKSGLPSDRFSAERTGGSVSTLTIQRTQQEDSAVYLCASSLGQRDEAFFGQGTRLTVV.

The rearrangement joins TRBV5-1 to TRBJ2-1, with D tentatively TRBD1 (5 bases). CDR1 and CDR2 (germline): SGHRS, YFSETQ. This CDR3 comprises 12 residues. Trimming stripped 1 base from V and 13 bases from J, with 12 bases between. In nucleotides, the CDR3 is TGCGCCAGCAGCTTGAACCGACGGACACAGTTCTTC. It translates to CASSLNRRTQFF.

This clone was detected only a few times. The rearrangement joins TRBV27 to TRBJ2-2; perhaps TRBD2 as D (7 bases). Germline CDR1 reads MNHEY; CDR2 reads SMNVEV (reference sequence). The CDR3 length is 15 residues. Trimming removed 10 bases at V and 6 bases at J, with 21 bases between. The CDR3 DNA reads TGTGCCACCAAGTGGGGAGGGGGGGCCCCCGGGGAGCTGTTTTTT. This sequence encodes CATKWGGGAPGELFF.

The V and J genes are TRBV25-1 and TRBJ1-3; D is unclear. From germline, CDR1 is MGHDK and CDR2 SYGVNS. This CDR3 has 14 residues. Trimming pared 7 bases from V and 1 base from J, leaving 11 bases between. The CDR3 sequence: CASTSPGSGNTIYF. CDR3 DNA: TGTGCCAGCACCTCCCCCGGGTCTGGAAACACCATATATTTT. Variable domain in full (rest from reference TRBV25-1 and TRBJ1-3): EADIYQTPRYLVIGTGKKITLECSQTMGHDKMYWYQQDPGMELHLIHYSYGVNSTEKGDLSSESTVSRIRTEHFPLTLESARPSHTSQYLCASTSPGSGNTIYFGEGSWLTVV.

J is TRBJ2-7 and V is TRBV19; 9 bases line up with TRBD2. V lost 1 base, J lost 5 bases, and 6 bases stayed unmatched. The CDR3 spans 15 residues. Germline V gene sequence: CDR1 LNHDA, CDR2 SQIVND (reference sequence). Here the CDR3 DNA reads TGTGCCAGTAGTATAGTAGCGGGAGCCATCCACGAGCAGTACTTC. This codes for CASSIVAGAIHEQYF.

This chain uses TRBV19 with TRBJ1-2, with unresolved D. This CDR3 spans 15 amino acids. V lost 3 bases and J 4 bases, leaving 15 bases between the germline ends. The V gene's germline CDR1 is LNHDA and CDR2 SQIVND (reference sequence). Written as DNA, the CDR3 is TGTGCCAGTAGTATCCCGGGTCTAGGAACCTATGGCTACACCTTC. It is translated as CASSIPGLGTYGYTF.

The rearrangement links TRBV27 to TRBJ1-2; 11 positions match TRBD1. The CDR3 loop spans 15 amino acids. Trimming at V came to 6 bases and at J to 7 bases, leaving 10 bases not matched to a gene. CDR1 is MNHEY and CDR2 is SMNVEV in the germline V gene (reference sequence). CDR3 sequence reads: CASSEGQGAGGGYTF. The CDR3 DNA is TGTGCCAGCAGCGAAGGACAGGGGGCAGGTGGTGGCTACACCTTC.

V gene TRBV15 combines with J gene TRBJ1-1; 8 nucleotides agree with TRBD1. CDR3 length: 14 residues. Germline V gene lookup returns CDR1 LNHNV and CDR2 YYDKDF (reference sequence). V trimming: 3 bases; J trimming: 4 bases; junction bases outside the gene matches: 4. The CDR3 protein is CATSRGQDGTEAFF. The CDR3 bases are TGTGCCACCAGCAGGGGACAGGATGGCACTGAAGCTTTCTTT.

CDR3 amino acids: CASSPASGGAVDTQYF. For the CDR3, the DNA is TGTGCCAGCAGCCCCGCTAGCGGGGGGGCCGTAGATACGCAGTATTTT. The chain joins TRBV7-8 to TRBJ2-3, with TRBD2 matching 12 bases. Per germline, CDR1 SGHVS and CDR2 FQNEAQ. The CDR3 has 16 residues. The V and J ends lost 5 bases and 5 bases, in that order; junction bases with no gene match: 8. Drawing the rest from reference TRBV7-8 and TRBJ2-3, the complete variable domain is GAGVSQSPRYKVAKRGQDVALRCDPISGHVSLFWYQQALGQGPEFLTYFQNEAQLDKSGLPSDRFFAERPEGSVSTLKIQRTQQEDSAVYLCASSPASGGAVDTQYFGPGTRLTVL.

This clone was found once. This chain links TRBV6-1 with TRBJ1-2, with D tentatively TRBD1 (6 bases). The CDR3 is 13 amino acids. V shed 6 bases and J shed 7 bases, with 15 bases lying between them. Germline V gene sequence: CDR1 MNHNS, CDR2 SASEGT. CDR3: CASRQGVSVGYTF. Here the CDR3 DNA reads TGTGCCAGCAGACAGGGTGTATCGGTTGGCTACACCTTC.

The chain joins TRBV28 to TRBJ2-5; possibly TRBD1 for D (5 bases). Trimming removed 6 bases at V and 3 bases at J, with 14 bases between. The CDR3 runs 14 residues. Per the germline V gene, CDR1 is MDHEN and CDR2 is SYDVKM. CDR3 DNA sequence: TGTGCCAGCAGCACCCCGGACACGAAAGAGACCCAGTACTTC. It is translated as CASSTPDTKETQYF.

This chain connects TRBV19 to TRBJ2-3; D remains unclear. The CDR3 is 16 amino acids. Germline loops: CDR1 LNHDA, CDR2 SQIVND (reference sequence). With 3 bases removed from V and 5 bases from J, the gap between germline ends came to 18 bases. The CDR3 loop reads CASSMARIWSRDTQYF. In DNA, the CDR3 is TGTGCCAGTAGTATGGCCCGGATCTGGAGCCGAGATACGCAGTATTTT.